Detailed here is one T cell receptor (beta chain). Antigen: not known. The CDR3 has 16 amino acids. Per germline, CDR1 SNHLY and CDR2 FYNNEI. Trimming took 4 bases from V and 0 from J, leaving 16 bases between them. This record belongs to a study of molecular identifiers for immune sequencing clone quantification. Study-wide context: RNA from around 20,000 or 100,000 naive CD8 cells was split five ways in replicates, with four sequenced.

The study's findings and limits: The study found clones above 20 RNA copies held over 97% of effector molecules and under 1% in naive cells.

TCRdb fed the PCR reads into MiXCR, producing one record per CDR3 protein. Among about 320,000 distinct CDR3 sequences listed, 20% to 25% were seen once. The origin of this receptor is a human donor in good health. Some libraries in this study had Jurkat cell RNA spiked in. The specimen sequenced was naive CD8+ T cells from blood, with Jurkat cell RNA spiked in. Sample subset: FACS-sorted CD8+CD4-CCR7+CD45RA+ naive T cells. This sequence joins TRBV2 and TRBJ2-7; D is possibly TRBD1 (5 bases). Here the CDR3 reads CASSGSGHLNSYEQYF. DNA of the CDR3: TGTGCCAGCAGTGGGTCAGGGCACCTGAACTCCTACGAGCAGTACTTC. The full variable domain, rest sourced from reference TRBV2 and TRBJ2-7, is EPEVTQTPSHQVTQMGQEVILRCVPISNHLYFYWYRQILGQKVEFLVSFYNNEISEKSEIFDDQFSVERPDGSNFTLKIRSTKLEDSAMYFCASSGSGHLNSYEQYFGPGTRLTVT.